One and the same sample provided the 22 T cell receptor beta chains below, sequenced in a study of T cell repertoires in cytomegalovirus infection. TCRdb reprocessed the reads via MiXCR and lists one record per CDR3 protein. The repertoire consists of 450,000 to 650,000 distinct CDR3 sequences, with about 40% occurring once and the leading ten covering 40% to 60%. Their recognized antigens are unknown. The specimen was cultured PBMCs, collected from culture after CMV antigen stimulation. These receptors originate from a human donor in good health (CMV status not recorded). Some clones in this sample may be carry-over from other donors' samples.

This clonotype was counted only a few times. This chain links TRBV6-1 with TRBJ1-1; TRBD1 might be the D (5 bases). This CDR3 is built from 13 residues. Germline CDR1 and CDR2: MNHNS and SASEGT. V was cut by 6 bases and J by 3 bases, with 11 bases left in between. The CDR3 sequence is CASRLRGDTEAFF. The DNA for the CDR3 is TGTGCCAGCAGGTTGCGGGGGGACACTGAAGCTTTCTTT.

Many counts were recorded for this clonotype. The chain joins TRBV7-2 to TRBJ2-3; D possibly corresponds to TRBD2 (7 bases). The V gene's germline CDR1 is SGHTA and CDR2 FQGNSA. Trimming took 5 bases from V and 4 from J, leaving 16 bases between them. This CDR3 spans 15 amino acids. The CDR3 bases are TGTGCCAGCAGCCGGGTGGGGGGGGCTGCAGATACGCAGTATTTT. Translation: CASSRVGGAADTQYF.

The rearrangement uses TRBV5-1 and TRBJ1-2; D possibly corresponds to TRBD1 (5 bases). Trimming pared 1 base from V and 0 bases from J, leaving 10 bases between. The CDR3 loop spans 15 amino acids. Germline V gives CDR1 SGHRS, CDR2 YFSETQ. The CDR3 DNA follows: TGCGCCAGCAGCTTGTTGGGGGAGACTAACTATGGCTACACCTTC. This sequence encodes CASSLLGETNYGYTF.

The rearrangement joins TRBV27 to TRBJ2-7, with TRBD1 matching over 7 bases. Looked up from germline, CDR1 is MNHEY and CDR2 is SMNVEV (reference sequence). The V and J ends lost 2 bases and 6 bases, in that order; junction bases with no gene match: 7. The CDR3 has 14 amino acids. CDR3 coding DNA: TGTGCCAGCAGTTTAGCACAGGGGCATCCCGAGCAGTACTTC. It specifies CASSLAQGHPEQYF.

The chain has TRBV19 and TRBJ2-7, with D tentatively TRBD2 (5 bases). Germline CDR1 LNHDA, CDR2 SQIVND (reference sequence). The CDR3 loop spans 13 amino acids. The V end lost 5 bases, the J end lost 5 bases, and 13 bases lay between the germline ends. The CDR3 spells CASSPRTLDEQYF. CDR3 bases: TGTGCCAGTAGTCCACGGACTCTCGACGAGCAGTACTTC.

J is TRBJ2-1 and V is TRBV11-2; D is perhaps TRBD2 (7 bases). CDR1 is SGHAT, CDR2 FQNNGV, per germline. CDR3 length: 16 residues. V was trimmed by 4 bases and J by 2 bases, leaving 15 bases between them. Here the CDR3 reads CASSWSGGGPYNEQFF. The CDR3, as DNA: TGTGCCAGCAGCTGGTCCGGCGGGGGCCCCTACAATGAGCAGTTCTTC.

V is TRBV11-2 and J is TRBJ1-2; unclear D gene. The V gene's germline CDR1 is SGHAT and CDR2 FQNNGV. The CDR3 covers 14 residues. The V end lost 1 base, the J end lost 10 bases, and 16 bases lay between the germline ends. The CDR3 sequence is CASSLAFGLDDYTF. The CDR3 DNA reads as TGTGCCAGCAGCTTAGCCTTCGGGCTAGATGACTACACCTTC.

CDR3 sequence (DNA): TGTGCCAGCAGCCGCCCGGGACAGGGGGCGGACACCGGGGAGCTGTTTTTT. Translation gives CASSRPGQGADTGELFF. The chain carries TRBV2 and TRBJ2-2; 12 bases map to TRBD1. Trimming took 6 bases from V and 3 from J; bases not matched to a gene: 8. The CDR3 runs 17 residues. Looked up from germline, CDR1 is SNHLY and CDR2 is FYNNEI. Combining the CDR3 with reference TRBV2 and TRBJ2-2 gives the whole variable domain EPEVTQTPSHQVTQMGQEVILRCVPISNHLYFYWYRQILGQKVEFLVSFYNNEISEKSEIFDDQFSVERPDGSNFTLKIRSTKLEDSAMYFCASSRPGQGADTGELFFGEGSRLTVL.

This clonotype was counted between two and nine times. The chain recombines TRBV28 with TRBJ1-6, with a tentative D call TRBD1 (6 bases). Trimming shortened V by 4 bases and J by 7 bases, and 11 bases separated the two germline ends. The germline gives CDR1 MDHEN, CDR2 SYDVKM. The CDR3 has 14 residues. CDR3 residues: CASSSTGLNSPLHF. The CDR3 region has the DNA TGTGCCAGCAGTTCGACAGGTCTAAATTCACCCCTCCACTTT.

This clonotype was seen a few times. This chain connects TRBV15 to TRBJ2-1, with TRBD2 matching over 11 bases. CDR1 and CDR2 from the germline V gene are LNHNV and YYDKDF (reference sequence). The CDR3 is 21 residues long. Trimming at V came to 0 bases and at J to 0 bases, leaving 13 bases not matched to a gene. CDR3 amino acids: CATSRDPGLAAIMGSYNEQFF. DNA of the CDR3: TGTGCCACCAGCAGAGATCCGGGACTAGCGGCAATAATGGGCTCCTACAATGAGCAGTTCTTC.

The chain has TRBV10-3 and TRBJ2-5; TRBD1 or TRBD2 may be the D gene (5 bases each). This CDR3 is built from 13 residues. CDR1 and CDR2 from the germline V gene are ENHRY and SYGVKD. V lost 1 base and J 5 bases, leaving 8 bases between the germline ends. The CDR3 region is CAISEFRDETQYF. As DNA, the CDR3 is TGTGCCATCAGTGAGTTCAGGGACGAGACCCAGTACTTC.

The sample holds many counts of this clonotype. The genes are TRBV7-2 and TRBJ2-7; TRBD1 agrees at 7 bases. The V gene's germline CDR1 is SGHTA and CDR2 FQGNSA. This CDR3 has 14 residues. V lost 5 bases, J lost 2 bases, and 6 bases stayed unmatched. CDR3 sequence (DNA): TGTGCCAGCAGCGGGCAACAGGGGCCCTACGAGCAGTACTTC. It specifies CASSGQQGPYEQYF.

V and J are TRBV28 and TRBJ2-7, with D perhaps TRBD1 (6 bases). The CDR3 runs 16 residues. The germline V gene encodes CDR1 MDHEN and CDR2 SYDVKM. The V end was cut by 6 bases, the J end by 3 bases, with 21 bases between. The CDR3 DNA follows: TGTGCCAGCAGCCCCCTAGACTGGCAGGGGCACTACGAGCAGTACTTC. It yields the protein CASSPLDWQGHYEQYF.

V usage is TRBV5-1 and J usage is TRBJ1-2; no definite D call. The V gene lost 0 bases and the J gene lost 4 bases, with 7 bases spanning the gap. The length of the CDR3 is 13 residues. Per the germline V gene, CDR1 is SGHRS and CDR2 is YFSETQ. In DNA, the CDR3 is TGCGCCAGCAGCTTGGACGGAACCTATGGCTACACCTTC. This gives the protein CASSLDGTYGYTF.

The chain is built from TRBV5-1 and TRBJ2-7; D call uncertain. CDR3 length: 14 amino acids. Between the trimmed V and J ends, which lost 0 bases and 3 bases, there was a span of 10 bases. In germline, CDR1 is SGHRS, CDR2 YFSETQ. The CDR3 sequence: CASSLGPSDYEQYF. The DNA of the CDR3 is TGCGCCAGCAGCTTGGGCCCCAGTGACTACGAGCAGTACTTC. Drawing the rest from reference TRBV5-1 and TRBJ2-7, the complete variable domain is KAGVTQTPRYLIKTRGQQVTLSCSPISGHRSVSWYQQTPGQGLQFLFEYFSETQRNKGNFPGRFSGRQFSNSRSEMNVSTLELGDSALYLCASSLGPSDYEQYFGPGTRLTVT.

V usage is TRBV7-2 and J usage is TRBJ2-5, with D hard to call. CDR3 length: 14 residues. V dropped 2 bases and J dropped 1 base, with 8 bases sitting between them. Per the germline V gene, CDR1 is SGHTA and CDR2 is FQGNSA. DNA for the CDR3: TGTGCCAGCAGCTTAAATGTCCTCCAAGAGACCCAGTACTTC. Its protein product is CASSLNVLQETQYF.

Only a few counts were recorded for this clonotype. The chain employs TRBV7-8 and TRBJ2-2; 8 bases line up with TRBD2. CDR1 and CDR2 from the germline V gene are SGHVS and FQNEAQ. V lost 5 bases, J lost 4 bases, and 24 bases stayed unmatched. CDR3 length: 21 amino acids. DNA for the CDR3: TGTGCCAGCAGCCCCGCGGGGGGCAACTTCTGGCGGGAGCCAGTCACCGGGGAGCTGTTTTTT. Its translation is CASSPAGGNFWREPVTGELFF.

The chain employs TRBV5-1 and TRBJ2-1; tentative D call: TRBD2 (6 bases). Germline lookup yields CDR1 SGHRS and CDR2 YFSETQ. Trimming pared 3 bases from V and 16 bases from J, leaving 17 bases between. This CDR3 has 12 residues. CDR3 protein: CASSSGGTGNFF. The CDR3 bases are TGCGCCAGCAGCTCTGGAGGGACCGGCAACTTCTTC.

The rearrangement joins TRBV7-2 to TRBJ2-4; D is possibly TRBD1 or TRBD2 (5 bases each). Germline V lookup: CDR1 SGHTA, CDR2 FQGNSA. The CDR3 runs 16 residues. The germline V and J ends were trimmed by 0 bases and 7 bases, with 16 bases remaining between them. CDR3 sequence (DNA): TGTGCCAGCAGCTTAGCGGGGGTTGGGGATCTTAACATTCAGTACTTC. Translation gives CASSLAGVGDLNIQYF.

The V and J genes are TRBV6-1 and TRBJ2-7; 10 bases line up with TRBD1. Germline values: CDR1 MNHNS, CDR2 SASEGT. This CDR3 spans 13 amino acids. The V segment lost 6 bases and the J segment 6 bases; nucleotides outside the gene matches: 5. The CDR3 sequence is CASSRDRGVEQYF. The CDR3 DNA is TGTGCCAGCAGCCGGGACAGGGGCGTCGAGCAGTACTTC.

V is TRBV12-3 or TRBV12-4 and J is TRBJ1-1, with a tentative D call TRBD1 (5 bases). The CDR3 loop spans 14 amino acids. Deletions cut 3 bases from V and 5 bases from J, with 13 bases between. In DNA form, the CDR3 reads TGTGCCAGCAGTTTTACGTGGGGCAGTACTGAAGCTTTCTTT. It translates to CASSFTWGSTEAFF.

The V gene is TRBV6-5, the J gene TRBJ2-7; D may be TRBD1 or TRBD2 (5 bases each). V gave up 3 bases and J gave up 6 bases, with 15 bases separating them. CDR1 MNHEY and CDR2 SVGAGI come from the germline V gene. This CDR3 region has 14 residues. The CDR3 sequence is CASSYSGTPTEQYF. The CDR3 nucleotides read TGTGCCAGCAGTTATTCCGGGACCCCCACCGAGCAGTACTTC.